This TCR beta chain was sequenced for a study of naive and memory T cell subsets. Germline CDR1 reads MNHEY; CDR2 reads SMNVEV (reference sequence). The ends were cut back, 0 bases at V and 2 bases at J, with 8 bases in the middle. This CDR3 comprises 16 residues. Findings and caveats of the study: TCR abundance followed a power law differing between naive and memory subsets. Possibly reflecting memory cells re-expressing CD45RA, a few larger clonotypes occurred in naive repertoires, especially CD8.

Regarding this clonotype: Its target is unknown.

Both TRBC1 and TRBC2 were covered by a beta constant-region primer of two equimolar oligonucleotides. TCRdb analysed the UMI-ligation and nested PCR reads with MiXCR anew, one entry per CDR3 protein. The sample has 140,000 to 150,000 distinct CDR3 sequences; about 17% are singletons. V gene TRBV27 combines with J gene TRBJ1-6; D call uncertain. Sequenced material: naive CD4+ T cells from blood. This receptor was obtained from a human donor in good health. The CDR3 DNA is TGTGCCAGCAGTTTATCGATGGGGACCTATAATTCACCCCTCCACTTT. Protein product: CASSLSMGTYNSPLHF.